This T cell receptor beta chain stems from a study of blood T cell repertoires in COVID-19. Measured with immunoSEQ multiplex PCR; TCRdb has only the in-frame clones, and not every one. The table lists around 230,000 clones, roughly 77% of them singletons. The CDR3 is made up of 14 amino acids. From germline, CDR1 is SGHRS and CDR2 YFSETQ. V lost 4 bases to trimming and J lost 4 bases, with 12 bases between them. The TCR comes from a man aged 35 to 55 who had recovered from COVID-19. The V call is TRBV5-1, the J call TRBJ1-5; D possibly corresponds to TRBD1 (5 bases). Sequenced sample: PBMCs or T cells enriched from blood (not recorded which). The CDR3 coding sequence is TGCGCCAGCAGCCCGGACACGGGTAATCAGCCCCAGCATTTT. Its translation is CASSPDTGNQPQHF.